The 9 T cell receptor beta chains listed next were all sequenced from one sample in a study of blood T cells in healthy people across ages. It was with a sample-barcoded 5' primer and a J-beta primer mix that a second PCR of roughly 6 to 11 cycles was run. MiXCR, applied by TCRdb to the 5' RACE reads, yields one record per CDR3 protein. Here the sample spans about 640,000 distinct CDR3 sequences, 58% being singletons. The sample comprised blood. The receptors originated from a man in his sixties in good health.

J is TRBJ2-4 and V is TRBV6-6; D may match TRBD1 or TRBD2 (5 bases each). CDR1 is MNHNY, CDR2 SVGAGI, per germline (reference sequence). Trimming stripped 5 bases from V and 8 bases from J, with 16 bases between. This CDR3 comprises 14 residues. CDR3: CASSDYKQEDIQYF. DNA of the CDR3: TGTGCCAGCAGTGACTATAAACAGGAAGACATTCAGTACTTC.

This clonotype has just a few counts. The gene calls are TRBV10-3 and TRBJ1-5; D ambiguous. Trimming shortened V by 4 bases and J by 4 bases, and 8 bases separated the two germline ends. The CDR3 spans 13 residues. From germline, CDR1 is ENHRY and CDR2 SYGVKD. The DNA of the CDR3 is TGTGCCATCAGTGTAGGAGGGAATCAGCCCCAGCATTTT. Protein sequence: CAISVGGNQPQHF.

This clonotype came up many times. The J gene is TRBJ2-5, the V gene TRBV28, with D uncertain. Germline CDR1 and CDR2: MDHEN and SYDVKM. V lost 5 bases to trimming and J lost 2 bases, with 6 bases between them. The CDR3 runs 12 residues. CDR3 protein: CASSPPQETQYF. Here the CDR3 DNA reads TGTGCCAGCAGTCCCCCACAAGAGACCCAGTACTTC.

V and J are TRBV27 and TRBJ1-1; 9 positions agree with TRBD1. Germline lookup yields CDR1 MNHEY and CDR2 SMNVEV (reference sequence). The CDR3 has 15 amino acids. Trimming took 5 bases from V and 3 from J; bases not matched to a gene: 7. Written as DNA, the CDR3 is TGTGCCAGCAGTCAAGACAGGGGGATAGACACTGAAGCTTTCTTT. Amino acids: CASSQDRGIDTEAFF.

This clonotype was counted only a few times. The genes are TRBV15 and TRBJ2-1; 8 bases are a match to TRBD2. The ends lost 5 bases at V and 4 bases at J; junction bases unmatched: 4. This CDR3 spans 14 amino acids. The germline V gene encodes CDR1 LNHNV and CDR2 YYDKDF (reference sequence). CDR3 sequence reads: CATSRAGAYNEQFF. The CDR3 coding sequence is TGTGCCACCAGCCGAGCGGGGGCTTACAATGAGCAGTTCTTC. Full variable domain (outside the CDR3, taken from reference TRBV15 and TRBJ2-1): DAMVIQNPRYQVTQFGKPVTLSCSQTLNHNVMYWYQQKSSQAPKLLFHYYDKDFNNEADTPDNFQSRRPNTSFCFLDIRSPGLGDTAMYLCATSRAGAYNEQFFGPGTRLTVL.

The gene calls are TRBV20-1 and TRBJ2-3; D is possibly TRBD1 (7 bases). The ends were cut back, 0 bases at V and 2 bases at J, with 18 bases in the middle. The CDR3 is 17 residues long. Per the germline V gene, CDR1 is DFQATT and CDR2 is SNEGSKA (reference sequence). The CDR3 here is CSARDRRGRLNTDTQYF. Written as DNA, the CDR3 is TGCAGTGCTAGAGATAGGAGGGGGCGGTTGAACACAGATACGCAGTATTTT.

This clonotype was counted a few times. The chain employs TRBV9 and TRBJ2-1, with 7 bases lining up with TRBD1. Germline trimming cut 4 bases from V and 12 bases from J; bases unmatched to any gene: 19. Germline V CDR1 and CDR2: SGDLS, YYNGEE. The CDR3 covers 16 residues. The CDR3, as DNA: TGTGCCAGCAGCCCCCAGCCTGAATCAGGGGGACGAGGGCAGTTCTTC. Translated, it gives CASSPQPESGGRGQFF.

The CDR3 region has the DNA TGTGCCATCAGTGAGGCTGGACCATATGGCTACACCTTC. Protein product: CAISEAGPYGYTF. The chain carries TRBV10-3 and TRBJ1-2; D gene unclear. This CDR3 comprises 13 residues. CDR1 and CDR2 (germline): ENHRY, SYGVKD. V lost 2 bases and J lost 5, with 9 bases in between.

The chain recombines TRBV20-1 with TRBJ1-2; weak D call: TRBD1 (5 bases). This CDR3 spans 13 amino acids. Per germline, CDR1 DFQATT and CDR2 SNEGSKA (reference sequence). V was pared by 3 bases and J by 5 bases, with 13 bases between. The CDR3 DNA is TGCAGTGCTAGTCGACAGCCGCAATATGGCTACACCTTC. Protein: CSASRQPQYGYTF.